The clone carrying this T cell receptor (beta chain) was seen many times. Its target is unknown. The sample comes from a study of Graves' ophthalmopathy and Graves' hyperthyroidism. Points from the study as a whole: Detected in blood as well were most expanded thyroid clonotypes with frequency above 0.001.

V lost 4 bases to trimming and J lost 3 bases, with 10 bases between them. The CDR3 runs to 15 residues. From germline, CDR1 is MDHEN and CDR2 SYDVKM. For repertoire sequencing, the TCR beta CDR3 regions were amplified from RNA transcripts. RT-PCR with HTBI primers came first, then second-round multiplex PCR. TCRdb fed the multiplex PCR reads into MiXCR, producing one record per CDR3 protein. The data hold about 480,000 distinct CDR3 sequences, with roughly 14% observed a single time. Having ophthalmopathy, the donors showed moderate-to-severe activity, CAS ≥3 and NOSPECS ≥4, with disease lasting under 3 months. Other autoimmune diseases, uncontrolled infections, pregnancy or lactation excluded patients from enrollment.

The chain couples TRBV28 to TRBJ1-6, with a tentative D call TRBD1 (5 bases). The clonotype comes from a woman between 25 and 40 years old with Graves' ophthalmopathy. Sequenced: blood. The CDR3 loop is CASSYDRDYNSPLHF. CDR3 DNA sequence: TGTGCCAGCAGTTACGACAGAGACTATAATTCACCCCTCCACTTT.